This is a list of T cell receptor beta chains from one sample in a study of molecular identifiers for immune sequencing clone quantification. TCRdb independently ran MiXCR on the PCR reads; one entry per CDR3 protein. The data contain about 510,000 distinct CDR3 sequences, roughly 23% of them singletons. Sequenced sample: naive CD8+ T cells from blood, with Jurkat cell RNA spiked in. The receptors originated from a human donor in good health. Some libraries in this study had Jurkat cell RNA spiked in. CDR3s include the opening cysteine and the closing phenylalanine or tryptophan. D genes are given only for firm matches. Some rows have no size entry. The others give once, few or many, or a class for an expanded clone.

size	V	J	D	CDR3	DNA
many	TRBV7-9	TRBJ1-1	TRBD1	CASSLEQGDTEAFF	TGTGCCAGCAGCTTAGAACAGGGGGACACTGAAGCTTTCTTT
-	TRBV28	TRBJ2-7	TRBD1	CASTDGTGFYEQYF	TGTGCCAGCACCGATGGGACAGGCTTTTACGAGCAGTACTTC
-	TRBV4-1	TRBJ2-7	TRBD1	CASSLVRDSSYEQYF	TGCGCCAGCAGCCTGGTCCGGGACAGCTCCTACGAGCAGTACTTC
-	TRBV30	TRBJ1-5	-	CAWSSPVGSNQPQHF	TGTGCCTGGAGTTCCCCAGTGGGGAGCAATCAGCCCCAGCATTTT
few	TRBV6-6	TRBJ2-7	TRBD1	CASQDRGISYEQYF	TGTGCCAGTCAGGACAGGGGAATATCCTACGAGCAGTACTTC
-	TRBV5-6	TRBJ1-4	-	CASSLGPMNEKLFF	TGTGCCAGCAGCTTGGGACCTATGAATGAAAAACTGTTTTTT
many	TRBV12-3/TRBV12-4	TRBJ2-1	TRBD1	CASSFPGQFNEQFF	TGTGCCAGCAGTTTTCCGGGACAGTTCAATGAGCAGTTCTTC
-	TRBV28	TRBJ2-7	-	CASTPGTLYGYEQYF	TGTGCCAGCACCCCAGGGACACTGTACGGCTACGAGCAGTACTTC
-	TRBV12-3/TRBV12-4	TRBJ2-5	-	CASSLGKVKETQYF	TGTGCCAGCAGTTTAGGGAAAGTCAAAGAGACCCAGTACTTC
-	TRBV4-1	TRBJ2-2	-	CASSQDDWVTYTGELFF	TGCGCCAGCAGCCAAGATGATTGGGTTACGTACACCGGGGAGCTGTTTTTT
-	TRBV29-1	TRBJ2-7	-	CSVVILGDEQYF	TGCAGCGTTGTAATCCTAGGGGACGAGCAGTACTTC
many	TRBV29-1	TRBJ2-3	-	CSVMADTQYF	TGCAGCGTTATGGCGGATACGCAGTATTTT
few	TRBV29-1	TRBJ2-7	TRBD1	CSVESPDRGLLEQYF	TGCAGCGTTGAATCTCCGGACAGGGGTTTACTCGAGCAGTACTTC
few	TRBV27	TRBJ2-4	-	CATGRTAKNIQYF	TGTGCCACCGGGAGGACAGCAAAAAACATTCAGTACTTC
-	TRBV3-1	TRBJ1-1	-	CASRLRGLGGLDTEAFF	TGTGCCAGCAGACTCAGAGGGTTGGGGGGTTTGGACACTGAAGCTTTCTTT
-	TRBV28	TRBJ2-3	-	CASSLGLRETSDTQYF	TGTGCCAGCAGTTTGGGGTTGAGGGAAACTAGCGATACGCAGTATTTT
-	TRBV20-1	TRBJ2-2	-	CSTRGHANTGELFF	TGCAGTACTAGAGGACACGCGAACACCGGGGAGCTGTTTTTT
-	TRBV12-3/TRBV12-4	TRBJ1-4	-	CASSLDVSQVENEKLFF	TGTGCCAGCAGTTTGGATGTGTCACAGGTAGAGAATGAAAAACTGTTTTTT
-	TRBV12-3/TRBV12-4	TRBJ1-6	TRBD1	CASSDNRGSPLHF	TGTGCCAGCAGCGATAACAGGGGGTCACCCCTCCACTTT
many	TRBV21-1	TRBJ1-1	-	CASSNTGITTEAFF	TGTGCCAGCAGCAATACAGGGATCACGACTGAAGCTTTCTTT
many	TRBV5-1	TRBJ2-7	-	CASSLAGYGTYEQYF	TGCGCCAGCAGCTTGGCCGGGTACGGAACCTACGAGCAGTACTTC
few	TRBV7-9	TRBJ1-1	-	CASSLGQGGKSTEAFF	TGTGCCAGCAGCTTAGGACAAGGGGGGAAGAGCACTGAAGCTTTCTTT
few	TRBV19	TRBJ1-1	-	CASSTNSGSNTEAFF	TGTGCCAGTAGTACCAACTCGGGATCGAACACTGAAGCTTTCTTT
few	TRBV27	TRBJ2-1	-	CASSLIAPEVFFYNEQFF	TGTGCCAGCAGCCTGATAGCGCCCGAGGTTTTTTTCTACAATGAGCAGTTCTTC
-	TRBV9	TRBJ1-2	-	CASSGEDSANYGYTF	TGTGCCAGCAGCGGGGAAGACTCAGCTAACTATGGCTACACCTTC
few	TRBV20-1	TRBJ2-3	TRBD1	CSAAGQGPYTDTQYF	TGCAGTGCCGCAGGACAGGGGCCCTACACAGATACGCAGTATTTT
-	TRBV30	TRBJ2-1	-	CAWRTGGWNEQFF	TGTGCCTGGAGGACAGGCGGCTGGAATGAGCAGTTCTTC
many	TRBV29-1	TRBJ2-7	TRBD2	CSTWTSGAAEQYF	TGCAGCACATGGACTAGCGGAGCCGCCGAGCAGTACTTC
few	TRBV13	TRBJ2-5	-	CASSKDNSGEETQYF	TGTGCCAGCAGCAAAGATAACTCGGGGGAAGAGACCCAGTACTTC
many	TRBV6-2/TRBV6-3	TRBJ1-1	-	CASSQVWGTEAFF	TGTGCCAGCAGCCAAGTCTGGGGCACTGAAGCTTTCTTT
-	TRBV20-1	TRBJ2-6	TRBD1	CSARAPLDRAGSGANVLTF	TGCAGTGCTAGAGCCCCTCTGGACAGGGCGGGTTCTGGGGCCAACGTCCTGACTTTC
-	TRBV12-2	TRBJ2-3	-	CASRAKRQGNTDTQYF	TGTGCAAGTCGGGCCAAGAGACAGGGAAACACAGATACGCAGTATTTT
many	TRBV14	TRBJ2-7	TRBD1	CASSQEQGGTYEQYF	TGTGCCAGCAGCCAAGAACAGGGGGGTACCTACGAGCAGTACTTC
many	TRBV20-1	TRBJ2-7	TRBD2	CSARGSGGRQYF	TGCAGTGCTAGAGGTTCGGGGGGGAGGCAGTACTTC
many	TRBV7-2	TRBJ2-3	TRBD2	CASSSNAGGRGDTQYF	TGTGCCAGCAGCTCTAATGCGGGAGGGAGGGGAGATACGCAGTATTTT
many	TRBV28	TRBJ1-5	-	CASSLHRRNQPQHF	TGTGCCAGCAGCTTACACCGGAGAAATCAGCCCCAGCATTTT
-	TRBV7-9	TRBJ2-5	TRBD2	CASSSPGEGETQYF	TGTGCCAGCAGCTCTCCCGGGGAGGGAGAGACCCAGTACTTC
many	TRBV27	TRBJ2-5	-	CASRTGETQYF	TGTGCCAGCAGGACCGGAGAGACCCAGTACTTC
few	TRBV28	TRBJ1-3	-	CASSPYGGSAGNTIYF	TGTGCCAGCAGTCCGTATGGGGGGTCGGCTGGAAACACCATATATTTT
many	TRBV12-3/TRBV12-4	TRBJ2-5	-	CASSHWTAPTQYF	TGTGCCAGCAGTCACTGGACCGCGCCGACCCAGTACTTC
many	TRBV6-1	TRBJ1-5	TRBD1	CASNDGQGAYNQPQHF	TGTGCCAGCAATGACGGACAGGGGGCATACAATCAGCCCCAGCATTTT
many	TRBV29-1	TRBJ2-2	TRBD1	CSEDRGHNGELFF	TGCAGCGAGGACAGGGGTCATAACGGGGAGCTGTTTTTT
few	TRBV2	TRBJ2-6	-	CASTGPARVRPGANVLTF	TGTGCCAGCACCGGGCCGGCCAGGGTTCGTCCCGGGGCCAACGTCCTGACTTTC
-	TRBV29-1	TRBJ2-1	-	CSVPRDSSHEQFF	TGCAGCGTTCCCCGGGACTCGTCTCATGAGCAGTTCTTC
-	TRBV27	TRBJ1-1	-	CASSEQGYGITEAFF	TGTGCCAGCAGTGAACAGGGTTACGGTATCACTGAAGCTTTCTTT
many	TRBV2	TRBJ2-7	-	CASSGGAPYEQYF	TGTGCCAGCAGTGGAGGGGCACCCTACGAGCAGTACTTC
-	TRBV4-3	TRBJ2-2	TRBD1	CASGPQGAGGELFF	TGCGCCAGCGGCCCCCAGGGGGCGGGCGGGGAGCTGTTTTTT
once	TRBV19	TRBJ1-2	TRBD1	CASSIENGTVLTNYGYTF	TGTGCCAGTAGTATAGAGAATGGGACAGTCCTCACTAACTATGGCTACACCTTC
-	TRBV10-3	TRBJ2-5	-	CAIREVQGAAQETQYF	TGTGCCATCAGAGAGGTTCAAGGAGCGGCCCAAGAGACCCAGTACTTC
-	TRBV13	TRBJ2-3	TRBD2	CASSSTRLAGNTDTQYF	TGTGCCAGCAGTTCCACCAGACTAGCGGGGAACACAGATACGCAGTATTTT
many	TRBV20-1	TRBJ2-4	-	CSAREPTGNIQYF	TGCAGTGCTAGAGAACCCACGGGAAACATTCAGTACTTC
few	TRBV5-1	TRBJ1-1	-	CASSSAVNTEAFF	TGCGCCAGCAGCTCGGCAGTGAACACTGAAGCTTTCTTT
few	TRBV29-1	TRBJ2-7	TRBD1	CSVESTGGYEQYF	TGCAGCGTTGAATCCACAGGGGGCTACGAGCAGTACTTC
-	TRBV12-3/TRBV12-4	TRBJ2-1	-	CASRTGIWDEQFF	TGTGCCAGCAGGACGGGTATTTGGGATGAGCAGTTCTTC
-	TRBV6-5	TRBJ1-5	-	CASSPRWDRGNQPQHF	TGTGCCAGCAGTCCCCGATGGGACCGGGGGAATCAGCCCCAGCATTTT
few	TRBV5-3	TRBJ1-5	-	CASSVDDSNQPQHF	TGTGCCAGCAGCGTGGACGATAGCAATCAGCCCCAGCATTTT
-	TRBV4-3	TRBJ2-4	TRBD2	CASSQETGGGMFSKDIQYF	TGCGCCAGCAGCCAAGAGACAGGCGGGGGGATGTTTTCCAAAGACATTCAGTACTTC
many	TRBV7-2	TRBJ2-3	TRBD2	CASSLNPSGRDTQYF	TGTGCCAGCAGCTTAAACCCTAGCGGTAGAGATACGCAGTATTTT
many	TRBV7-9	TRBJ1-1	-	CASSLGAVNTEAFF	TGTGCCAGCAGCTTAGGCGCAGTGAACACTGAAGCTTTCTTT
-	TRBV10-3	TRBJ1-2	-	CAISVSSANYGYTF	TGTGCCATCAGTGTATCCAGCGCTAACTATGGCTACACCTTC